Listed below are T cell receptor beta chains from one sample, sequenced in a study of cytomegalovirus exposure and HLA in healthy donors. Using immunoSEQ multiplex PCR, the repertoire was profiled, and TCRdb retains in-frame clones only, with some absent. This repertoire shows roughly 190,000 clones, approximately 89% found once; its top ten account for around 7.2%. Sequenced sample: PBMCs. These receptors all stem from a young man in good health and CMV-seropositive. The CDR3 runs from the conserved cysteine through the conserved F or W. Each record gives: D gene, V gene, J gene, clone size, CDR3 length, CDR3 protein, CDR3 DNA. The D gene is left open where the match is weak. Some rows mark clone size as missing; the rest say once, few, many or name a class of expanded clone.

>-|TRBV7-9|TRBJ2-2|-|15
CASSLRTVDTGELFF
TGTGCCAGCAGCTTACGTACAGTCGACACCGGGGAGCTGTTTTTT
>TRBD2|TRBV9|TRBJ2-7|-|16
CASSVGRLADSYEQYF
TGTGCCAGCAGCGTAGGTCGACTAGCGGACTCCTACGAGCAGTACTTC
>TRBD2|TRBV5-1|TRBJ2-7|few|16
CASSPGLAGANYEQYF
TGCGCCAGCAGCCCGGGACTAGCGGGAGCGAACTACGAGCAGTACTTC
>-|TRBV7-8|TRBJ2-1|-|13
CASSLGLYNEQFF
TGTGCCAGCAGCTTAGGGTTATACAATGAGCAGTTCTTC
>-|TRBV21-1|TRBJ2-5|once|19
CASSLKGTSGGPSQETQYF
TGTGCCAGCAGCCTTAAGGGTACTAGCGGGGGGCCATCCCAAGAGACCCAGTACTTC
>-|TRBV30|TRBJ1-1|-|15
CAWTRGGPAYTEAFF
TGTGCCTGGACTAGGGGGGGGCCAGCGTACACTGAAGCTTTCTTT
>-|TRBV29-1|TRBJ2-7|-|12
CSVDKGPHEQYF
TGCAGCGTCGACAAGGGTCCGCACGAGCAGTACTTC
>-|TRBV6-5|TRBJ2-3|-|14
CASTSTGGTDTQYF
TGTGCCAGCACCTCGACAGGAGGCACAGATACGCAGTATTTT
>-|TRBV6-5|TRBJ1-5|-|13
CASRRDGDQPQHF
TGTGCCAGCAGGAGGGACGGTGATCAGCCCCAGCATTTT
>-|TRBV29-1|TRBJ2-7|-|13
CSGRGQSSYEQYF
TGCAGCGGCAGGGGCCAGAGCTCCTACGAGCAGTACTTC
>-|TRBV7-6|TRBJ2-2|-|13
CASSSVVAGELFF
TGTGCCAGCAGCTCCGTAGTGGCCGGGGAGCTGTTTTTT
>-|TRBV7-9|TRBJ2-3|-|15
CASSPPVGRTDTQYF
TGTGCCAGCAGCCCCCCGGTCGGACGCACAGATACGCAGTATTTT
>TRBD1|TRBV27|TRBJ1-1|-|15
CASRRQGNLNTEAFF
TGTGCCAGCAGAAGACAGGGAAACTTGAACACTGAAGCTTTCTTT
>TRBD2|TRBV29-1|TRBJ2-3|-|14
CSARRGIGTDTQYF
TGCAGCGCCCGGCGGGGGATCGGCACAGATACGCAGTATTTT
>-|TRBV18|TRBJ1-2|-|13
CASSPGGREGYTF
TGTGCCAGCTCACCGGGAGGACGGGAGGGCTACACCTTC
>-|TRBV6-6|TRBJ1-2|-|15
CASSHPPMGGGGYTF
TGTGCCAGCAGTCATCCCCCGATGGGGGGAGGGGGCTACACCTTC
>TRBD1|TRBV6-5|TRBJ1-6|-|15
CASRPDRGFGSPLHF
TGTGCCAGCAGACCTGACAGGGGGTTTGGGTCACCCCTCCACTTT
>-|TRBV15|TRBJ1-5|-|15
CATRPDLNSNQPQHF
TGTGCCACCCGGCCCGACCTTAATAGCAATCAGCCCCAGCATTTT
>-|TRBV29-1|TRBJ2-5|once|11
CSVGAGETQYF
TGCAGCGTTGGAGCGGGAGAGACCCAGTACTTC
>-|TRBV27|TRBJ2-4|-|15
CASSLSPKGRNIQYF
TGTGCCAGCAGTTTATCGCCGAAAGGGCGGAACATTCAGTACTTC
>-|TRBV5-1|TRBJ1-2|-|15
CASSLPDSANYGYTF
TGCGCCAGCAGCTTACCCGACAGCGCGAACTATGGCTACACCTTC
>-|TRBV19|TRBJ1-2|-|15
CASSPQQDNLHGYTF
TGTGCCAGTAGTCCCCAACAAGACAACCTTCATGGCTACACCTTC
>-|TRBV9|TRBJ1-2|-|15
CASSVAPGSNYGYTF
TGTGCCAGCAGCGTAGCCCCGGGCTCTAACTATGGCTACACCTTC
>-|TRBV5-1|TRBJ2-7|-|19
CASSLAGLQIGNRVHEQYF
TGCGCCAGCAGCTTGGCCGGCTTGCAGATAGGGAACAGGGTACACGAGCAGTACTTC
>-|TRBV5-6|TRBJ1-5|-|15
CASSFSAGSNQPQHF
TGTGCCAGCAGCTTTTCAGCGGGTAGCAATCAGCCCCAGCATTTT
>-|TRBV5-4|TRBJ2-1|-|13
CASSPTEDNEQFF
TGTGCCAGCAGCCCCACGGAGGACAATGAGCAGTTCTTC
>-|TRBV7-9|TRBJ1-2|-|16
CASSPPPGGLNYGYTF
TGTGCCAGCAGCCCACCCCCGGGGGGCCTTAACTATGGCTACACCTTC
>-|TRBV23-1|TRBJ2-7|-|14
CASTPPGNRDEQYF
TGCGCCAGCACCCCACCAGGGAATCGCGACGAGCAGTACTTC
>-|TRBV2|TRBJ1-6|few|11
CASSGNSPLHF
TGTGCCAGCAGTGGGAATTCACCCCTCCACTTT
>TRBD1|TRBV6-6|TRBJ1-6|-|14
CASRETGYNSPLHF
TGTGCCAGCAGGGAGACAGGGTATAATTCACCCCTCCACTTT
>TRBD1|TRBV6-5|TRBJ1-1|-|13
CASQSPGQRKAFF
TGTGCCAGCCAATCTCCGGGACAGAGAAAAGCTTTCTTT
>-|TRBV9|TRBJ2-5|-|15
CASNEAGTQQETQYF
TGTGCCAGCAACGAAGCCGGGACGCAACAAGAGACCCAGTACTTC
>TRBD2|TRBV4-1|TRBJ2-7|-|16
CASSLQGLAPSYEQYF
TGCGCCAGCAGCCTCCAGGGACTAGCCCCCTCCTACGAGCAGTACTTC
>TRBD2|TRBV25-1|TRBJ2-7|-|14
CASSESLAGREQYF
TGTGCCAGCAGTGAATCTCTAGCGGGGCGCGAGCAGTACTTC
>-|TRBV28|TRBJ2-1|-|11
CASSLAGEQFF
TGTGCCAGCAGTTTGGCGGGTGAGCAGTTCTTC
>-|TRBV4-2|TRBJ1-3|once|15
CASSPPVHSGNTIYF
TGTGCCAGCAGCCCACCTGTTCACTCTGGAAACACCATATATTTT
>TRBD2|TRBV4-2|TRBJ2-3|-|16
CASSQDTGGVTDTQYF
TGTGCCAGCAGCCAAGATACGGGAGGGGTGACAGATACGCAGTATTTT
>-|TRBV6-1|TRBJ1-6|-|13
CASMDLYNSPLHF
TGTGCCAGCATGGACTTGTATAATTCACCCCTCCACTTT
>-|TRBV11-1|TRBJ1-2|once|12
CASSSDDYGYTF
TGTGCCAGCAGCTCCGATGACTATGGCTACACCTTC
>-|TRBV7-9|TRBJ1-4|-|19
CASRPRLEGAGATNEKLFF
TGTGCCAGCAGACCTAGATTGGAGGGCGCAGGTGCAACTAATGAAAAACTGTTTTTT
>-|TRBV13|TRBJ1-1|few|12
CASSANRVEAFF
TGTGCCAGCAGCGCCAACAGGGTCGAAGCTTTCTTT
>-|TRBV4-3|TRBJ1-6|-|17
CASSQGAGTTQTGTLHF
TGCGCCAGCAGCCAGGGAGCAGGGACTACCCAAACGGGGACCCTCCACTTT
>TRBD2|TRBV4-1|TRBJ2-3|-|16
CASSQAAGLAGDTQYF
TGCGCCAGCAGCCAAGCGGCGGGACTAGCAGGGGATACGCAGTATTTT
>TRBD1|TRBV11-2|TRBJ1-4|-|15
CASSLGTGGREKLFF
TGTGCCAGCAGCCTAGGGACAGGTGGAAGAGAAAAACTGTTTTTT
>-|TRBV5-1|TRBJ1-4|-|15
CASSLAELFNEKLFF
TGCGCCAGCAGCTTGGCCGAGCTATTCAATGAAAAACTGTTTTTT